Following are 14 T cell receptor beta chains from one sample sequenced in a study of technical replicates of blood from several donors. TCRdb keeps only in-frame clones here, not all; method: immunoSEQ multiplex PCR. Found here are more than 65,000 clones, approximately 97% of them singletons; the top ten hold around 0.3%. Sequences were obtained from T cells isolated from PBMCs. Receptors originate from a human donor in good health.

The V and J genes are TRBV11-1 and TRBJ1-1, with D possibly being TRBD1 (6 bases). V was shortened by 10 bases and J by 7 bases, with 16 bases between the two germline ends. The CDR3 is made up of 12 amino acids. In germline, CDR1 is SGHAT, CDR2 FQDESV (reference sequence). The CDR3 sequence is CATQLQGIEAFF. The CDR3 DNA sequence: TGTGCCACCCAGCTACAGGGAATTGAAGCTTTCTTT.

The chain carries TRBV5-6 and TRBJ1-5, with D perhaps matching TRBD1 (5 bases). This CDR3 region has 14 residues. The V gene lost 7 bases and the J gene lost 1 base, with 12 bases spanning the gap. The germline CDR1 and CDR2 sequences are SGHDT and YYEEEE. The CDR3 region has the DNA TGTGCCAGCTCAGGGAGGGGCAGCAATCAGCCCCAGCATTTT. It translates to CASSGRGSNQPQHF.

In DNA form, the CDR3 reads TGTGCCAGCAGTTTAACCGCGGAGGACACAGATACGCAGTATTTT. It codes for CASSLTAEDTDTQYF. V is TRBV28 and J is TRBJ2-3; D perhaps matches TRBD2 (5 bases). V was pared by 2 bases and J by 2 bases, with 11 bases between. Per germline, CDR1 MDHEN and CDR2 SYDVKM. CDR3 length: 15 amino acids.

This sequence joins TRBV9 and TRBJ1-1; 8 nucleotides agree with TRBD1. Germline V CDR1 and CDR2: SGDLS, YYNGEE. J lost 5 bases, V lost 2 bases, and 5 bases had no gene match. This CDR3 is built from 14 residues. CDR3 residues: CASSVQRTGTEAFF. CDR3 sequence (DNA): TGTGCCAGCAGCGTCCAGAGGACAGGGACTGAAGCTTTCTTT.

The chain recombines TRBV11-2 with TRBJ2-3; 9 bases map to TRBD1. The CDR3 covers 16 residues. V lost 0 bases, J lost 4 bases, and 5 bases stayed unmatched. Germline V CDR1 and CDR2: SGHAT, FQNNGV. This chain's CDR3 is CASSLDVTGGADTQYF. CDR3 nucleotide sequence: TGTGCCAGCAGCTTAGACGTAACAGGGGGCGCAGATACGCAGTATTTT.

The V call is TRBV11-3, the J call TRBJ1-1; a weak D match, TRBD1 (5 bases). Trimming removed 0 bases from V and 4 bases from J, with 12 bases in between. Germline CDR1 reads SGHNT; CDR2 reads YENEEA. The CDR3 totals 15 residues. The CDR3 DNA follows: TGTGCCAGCAGCTTAGAGGTGGGGCTAGGCACTGAAGCTTTCTTT. Residues: CASSLEVGLGTEAFF.

V and J are TRBV2 and TRBJ1-1; 8 bases fit TRBD1. The CDR3 extends over 16 amino acids. J lost 11 bases, V lost 1 base, and 15 bases had no gene match. Germline values: CDR1 SNHLY, CDR2 FYNNEI. The CDR3 loop is CASSEGGQGAAFEAFF. The CDR3 DNA follows: TGTGCCAGCAGTGAAGGGGGGCAGGGGGCGGCGTTCGAGGCTTTCTTT.

The chain joins TRBV6-1 to TRBJ2-1; 10 nucleotides line up with TRBD2. The germline CDR1 and CDR2 sequences are MNHNS and SASEGT. V was clipped by 4 bases and J by 7 bases; unmatched bases: 7. The CDR3 extends over 15 amino acids. This chain's CDR3 is CASSAGLAGDNEQFF. The CDR3 DNA is TGTGCCAGCAGTGCTGGTCTAGCGGGAGATAATGAGCAGTTCTTC.

V usage is TRBV27 and J usage is TRBJ2-3, with a tentative D call TRBD1 (6 bases). The V and J ends lost 3 bases and 2 bases respectively, with 12 bases between them. Germline V lookup: CDR1 MNHEY, CDR2 SMNVEV (reference sequence). The CDR3 extends over 15 amino acids. The CDR3 spells CASSLGHRFTDTQYF. The CDR3 nucleotides are TGTGCCAGCAGTTTGGGACACCGCTTCACAGATACGCAGTATTTT.

The chain links TRBV28 to TRBJ2-2; TRBD1 matches 9 bases. The V and J ends lost 10 bases and 4 bases, in that order; junction bases with no gene match: 7. CDR1 MDHEN and CDR2 SYDVKM come from the germline V gene. The CDR3 spans 14 residues. The CDR3 DNA reads as TGTGCCACTAAATCACAGGGGGCCACCGGGGAGCTGTTTTTT. Translation gives CATKSQGATGELFF.

The J gene is TRBJ2-7, the V gene TRBV19; 8 nucleotides agree with TRBD1. CDR1 and CDR2 (germline): LNHDA, SQIVND (reference sequence). The CDR3 length is 14 residues. Trimming at V came to 5 bases and at J to 3 bases, leaving 6 bases not matched to a gene. The CDR3 loop is CASSLQGEDYEQYF. In DNA, the CDR3 is TGTGCCAGTAGTTTACAGGGGGAAGACTACGAGCAGTACTTC.

This rearrangement joins TRBV19 to TRBJ2-7, with 8 bases aligning to TRBD2. CDR1 is LNHDA and CDR2 is SQIVND in the germline V gene (reference sequence). The CDR3 spans 13 residues. Trimming at V came to 6 bases and at J to 4 bases, leaving 5 bases not matched to a gene. The CDR3 DNA is TGTGCCAGTAGCGGAAGCGGGAGTTACGAGCAGTACTTC. Translating it yields CASSGSGSYEQYF.

The chain employs TRBV11-2 and TRBJ1-3, with 9 positions matching TRBD1. The germline V gene encodes CDR1 SGHAT and CDR2 FQNNGV. The CDR3 extends over 17 amino acids. The V segment lost 0 bases and the J segment 1 base; nucleotides outside the gene matches: 4. DNA for the CDR3: TGTGCCAGCAGCTTAGACTTCGGGACAGGGTCTGGAAACACCATATATTTT. Translating gives CASSLDFGTGSGNTIYF.

The chain recombines TRBV5-1 with TRBJ2-1; 13 bases align to TRBD2. V lost 4 bases to trimming and J lost 4 bases; unmatched junction nucleotides: 2. The germline CDR1 and CDR2 sequences are SGHRS and YFSETQ. CDR3 length: 15 amino acids. This CDR3 is CASSPGLAGYNEQFF. The CDR3 DNA reads as TGCGCCAGCAGCCCGGGACTAGCGGGGTACAATGAGCAGTTCTTC.